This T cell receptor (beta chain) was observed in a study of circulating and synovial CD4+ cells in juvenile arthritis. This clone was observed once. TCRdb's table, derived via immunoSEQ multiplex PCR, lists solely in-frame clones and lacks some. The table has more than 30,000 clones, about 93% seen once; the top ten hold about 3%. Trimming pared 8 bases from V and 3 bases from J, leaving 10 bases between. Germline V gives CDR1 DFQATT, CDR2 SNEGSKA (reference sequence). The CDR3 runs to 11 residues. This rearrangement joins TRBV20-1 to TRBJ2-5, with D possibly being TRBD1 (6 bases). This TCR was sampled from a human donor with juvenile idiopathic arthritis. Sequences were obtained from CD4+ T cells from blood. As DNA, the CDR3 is TGCAGTCCCAACAGGGAAGAGACCCAGTACTTC. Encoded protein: CSPNREETQYF.